These T cell receptor beta chains were read from a single sample in a study of Tregs in tolerant kidney transplant recipients. Here immunoSEQ multiplex PCR was the method, and the copy in TCRdb shows in-frame clones only, minus some. The data hold tens of thousands of clones, with approximately 87% observed a single time. Sample: CD4+ T cells from blood (PBMCs), taken 6 months after the transplant. The source of these receptors is a human patient who received a combined kidney and bone marrow transplant. Some T cells may be graft donor cells. CDR3s include the opening cysteine and the closing phenylalanine or tryptophan. The order of the fields is clone size, J gene, V gene, D gene, CDR3 DNA, CDR3 protein. A D gene is named only where the DNA matches it firmly. Rows may omit the clone size; those that give it use once, few, many or a size class.

NA	TRBJ2-1	TRBV25-1	NA	TGTGCCAGCAGTGAACAGATTGACTACAATGAGCAGTTCTTC	CASSEQIDYNEQFF
NA	TRBJ1-6	TRBV30	TRBD1	TGTGCCTGGAGTGAGACAGGGGGAGGATCACCCCTCCACTTT	CAWSETGGGSPLHF
NA	TRBJ2-1	TRBV7-9	TRBD2	TGTGCCAGCAGCCACACTAGCGCTGGCAATGAGCAGTTCTTC	CASSHTSAGNEQFF
NA	TRBJ2-4	TRBV28	TRBD1	TGTGCCAGCAGTGGATTAAACAGGGGAAGAGCCAAAAACATTCAGTACTTC	CASSGLNRGRAKNIQYF
NA	TRBJ2-6	TRBV9	NA	TGTGCCAGCAGCGCAGGACTATTCTCTGGGGCCAACGTCCTGACTTTC	CASSAGLFSGANVLTF
NA	TRBJ1-6	TRBV27	NA	TGTGCCAGCAGTTTATACAGGGATAATTCACCCCTCCACTTT	CASSLYRDNSPLHF
medium-sized	TRBJ2-2	TRBV7-9	TRBD2	TGTGCCAGCAGCCCTCAGCGGGGGGACACCGGGGAGCTGTTTTTT	CASSPQRGDTGELFF
NA	TRBJ1-5	TRBV18	TRBD1	TGTGCCAGCTCACTGACAGGGGGCCGGGAGCCCCAGCATTTT	CASSLTGGREPQHF
NA	TRBJ2-5	TRBV5-4	NA	TGTGCCAGCAGCCTGGCTAGAGAGACCCAGTACTTC	CASSLARETQYF
NA	TRBJ2-3	TRBV7-2	TRBD2	TGTGCCAGCAGCTTACGCGGGGGGGCAGATACGCAGTATTTT	CASSLRGGADTQYF
NA	TRBJ2-2	TRBV11-2	NA	TGTGCCAGCAGCCACAGGGTTTCCGGGGAGCTGTTTTTT	CASSHRVSGELFF
medium-sized	TRBJ1-1	TRBV6-6	TRBD1	TGTGCCAGCAATAGGGACAGGAACACTGAAGCTTTCTTT	CASNRDRNTEAFF
NA	TRBJ1-1	TRBV7-2	NA	TGTGCCAGCAGCTTGTCGGGAAGGGGAGGGACTGAAGCTTTCTTT	CASSLSGRGGTEAFF
NA	TRBJ1-2	TRBV7-2	NA	TGTGCCAGCAGCTTACCACAGACAAATGGCTACACCTTC	CASSLPQTNGYTF
NA	TRBJ2-3	TRBV20-1	NA	TGCAGTAGCGCCCTGGGAGATACGCAGTATTTT	CSSALGDTQYF
NA	TRBJ1-1	TRBV25-1	NA	TGTGCCAGCAGTCATACAGGCTCGGCCGCTGAAGCTTTCTTT	CASSHTGSAAEAFF
NA	TRBJ1-5	TRBV12-5	NA	TGTGCTAGTGGTAAGTCCGACGGAGGGATTAAGCCCCAGCATTTT	CASGKSDGGIKPQHF
once	TRBJ2-3	TRBV30	TRBD2	TGTGCCTGGAGTGCTAGCGGGGGGACAGATACGCAGTATTTT	CAWSASGGTDTQYF
few	TRBJ1-1	TRBV7-2	NA	TGTGCCAGCAGCTTGGACATCCTCATGAACACTGAAGCTTTCTTT	CASSLDILMNTEAFF
NA	TRBJ1-5	TRBV5-1	TRBD1	TGCGCCAGGGGACAGGGGGCCCATCAGCCCCAGCATTTT	CARGQGAHQPQHF
once	TRBJ1-2	TRBV13	TRBD1	TGTGCCAGCAGCTTAGAGGGACAGGGGATTAGTGGCTACACCTTC	CASSLEGQGISGYTF
NA	TRBJ2-3	TRBV10-3	TRBD2	TGTGCCCCACTGCGGCCTAGCGGGGGCCATAGCACAGATACGCAGTATTTT	CAPLRPSGGHSTDTQYF
NA	TRBJ2-1	TRBV14	NA	TGTGCCAGCAGCCGATTACTTTACAATGAGCAGTTCTTC	CASSRLLYNEQFF
NA	TRBJ1-2	TRBV7-9	NA	TGTGCCAGCAGCTTATCGACAGGCAACTATGGCTACACCTTC	CASSLSTGNYGYTF
NA	TRBJ2-7	TRBV5-1	TRBD1	TGCGCCAGCAGCTCCCGACAGGGGAGGTACTACGAGCAGTACTTC	CASSSRQGRYYEQYF
NA	TRBJ1-6	TRBV14	NA	TGTGCCAGCAGCCCCACTTGGGCGTCACCCCTCCACTTT	CASSPTWASPLHF